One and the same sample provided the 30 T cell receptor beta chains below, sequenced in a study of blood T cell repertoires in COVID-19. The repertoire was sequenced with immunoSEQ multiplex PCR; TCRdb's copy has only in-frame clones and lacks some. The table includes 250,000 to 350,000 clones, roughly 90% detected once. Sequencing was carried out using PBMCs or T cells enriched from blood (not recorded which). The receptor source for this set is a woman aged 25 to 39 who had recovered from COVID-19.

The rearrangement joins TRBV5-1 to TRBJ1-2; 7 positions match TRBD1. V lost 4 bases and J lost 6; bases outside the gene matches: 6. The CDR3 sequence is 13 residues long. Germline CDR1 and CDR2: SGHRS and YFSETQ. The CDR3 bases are TGCGCCAGCAGCACAGGGGAAACCCATGGCTACACCTTC. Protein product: CASSTGETHGYTF.

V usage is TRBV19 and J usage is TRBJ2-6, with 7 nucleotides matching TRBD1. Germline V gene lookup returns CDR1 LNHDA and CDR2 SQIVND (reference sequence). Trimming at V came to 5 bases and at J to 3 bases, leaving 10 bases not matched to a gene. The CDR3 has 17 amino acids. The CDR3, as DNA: TGTGCCAGTAGTGTATACTCAAGGGGGCGTGGGGCCAACGTCCTGACTTTC. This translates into CASSVYSRGRGANVLTF.

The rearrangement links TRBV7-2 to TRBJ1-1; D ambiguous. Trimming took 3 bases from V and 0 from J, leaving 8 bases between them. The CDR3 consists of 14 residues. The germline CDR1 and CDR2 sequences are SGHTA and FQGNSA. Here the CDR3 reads CASSLALVNTEAFF. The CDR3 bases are TGTGCCAGCAGCTTGGCGCTAGTGAACACTGAAGCTTTCTTT.

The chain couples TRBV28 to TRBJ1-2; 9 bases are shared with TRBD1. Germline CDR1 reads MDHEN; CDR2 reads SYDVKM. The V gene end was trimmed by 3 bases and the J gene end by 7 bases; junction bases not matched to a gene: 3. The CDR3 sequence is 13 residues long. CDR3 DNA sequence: TGTGCCAGCAGTTTTAACAGGGGGCTTGGCTACACCTTC. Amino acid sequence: CASSFNRGLGYTF.

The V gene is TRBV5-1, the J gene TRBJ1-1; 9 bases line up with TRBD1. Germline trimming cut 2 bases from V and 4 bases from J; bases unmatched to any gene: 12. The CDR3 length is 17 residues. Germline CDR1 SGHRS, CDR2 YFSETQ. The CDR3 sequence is CASSFNIQGARSTEAFF. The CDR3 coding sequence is TGCGCCAGCAGCTTTAATATACAGGGGGCGAGGAGCACTGAAGCTTTCTTT. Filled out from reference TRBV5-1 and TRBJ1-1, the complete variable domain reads KAGVTQTPRYLIKTRGQQVTLSCSPISGHRSVSWYQQTPGQGLQFLFEYFSETQRNKGNFPGRFSGRQFSNSRSEMNVSTLELGDSALYLCASSFNIQGARSTEAFFGQGTRLTVV.

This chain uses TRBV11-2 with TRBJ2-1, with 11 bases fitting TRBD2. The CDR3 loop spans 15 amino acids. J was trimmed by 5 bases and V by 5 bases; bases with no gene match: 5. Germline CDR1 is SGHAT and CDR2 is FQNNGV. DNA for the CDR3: TGTGCCAGCAGCGACGGGACTAGCGGTAACAATGAGCAGTTCTTC. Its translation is CASSDGTSGNNEQFF.

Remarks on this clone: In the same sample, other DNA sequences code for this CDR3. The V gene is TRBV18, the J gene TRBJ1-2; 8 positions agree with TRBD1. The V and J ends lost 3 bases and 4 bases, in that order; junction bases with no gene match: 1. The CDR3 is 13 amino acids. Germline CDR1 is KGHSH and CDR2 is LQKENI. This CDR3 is CASSPDRGYGYTF. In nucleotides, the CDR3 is TGTGCCAGCTCACCCGACAGGGGCTATGGCTACACCTTC.

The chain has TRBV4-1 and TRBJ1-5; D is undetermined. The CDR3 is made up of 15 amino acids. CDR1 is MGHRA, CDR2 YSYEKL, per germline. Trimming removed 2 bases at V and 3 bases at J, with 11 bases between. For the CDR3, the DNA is TGCGCCAGCAGCCAAAACAGTGGGCCCAATCAGCCCCAGCATTTT. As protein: CASSQNSGPNQPQHF.

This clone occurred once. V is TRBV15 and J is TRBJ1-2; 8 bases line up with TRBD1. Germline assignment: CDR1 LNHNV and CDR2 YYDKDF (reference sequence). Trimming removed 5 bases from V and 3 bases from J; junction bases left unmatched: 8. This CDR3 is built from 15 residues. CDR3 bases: TGTGCCACCAGCGACACAGGGGGGTATGACTATGGCTACACCTTC. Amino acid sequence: CATSDTGGYDYGYTF.

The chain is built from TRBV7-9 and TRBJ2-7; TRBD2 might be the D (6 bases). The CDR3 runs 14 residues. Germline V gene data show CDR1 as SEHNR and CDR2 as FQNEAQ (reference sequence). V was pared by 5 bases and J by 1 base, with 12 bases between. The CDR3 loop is CASSGGRGSYEQYF. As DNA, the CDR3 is TGTGCCAGCAGCGGTGGACGGGGGTCCTACGAGCAGTACTTC.

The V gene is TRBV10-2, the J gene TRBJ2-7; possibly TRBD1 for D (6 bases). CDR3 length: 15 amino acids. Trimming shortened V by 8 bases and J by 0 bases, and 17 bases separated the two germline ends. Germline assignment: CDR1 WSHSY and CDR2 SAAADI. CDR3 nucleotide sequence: TGCGCCAGCGGGCCCGGGACATCTGTCTCCTACGAGCAGTACTTC. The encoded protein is CASGPGTSVSYEQYF.

The CDR3 sequence: CASSPPAGIGQPQHF. The CDR3 DNA reads TGTGCCAGCTCACCACCAGCAGGGATAGGTCAGCCCCAGCATTTT. V and J are TRBV18 and TRBJ1-5; D perhaps matches TRBD1 (5 bases). Germline V gives CDR1 KGHSH, CDR2 LQKENI. The V end lost 0 bases, the J end lost 6 bases, and 12 bases lay between the germline ends. The CDR3 runs 15 residues.

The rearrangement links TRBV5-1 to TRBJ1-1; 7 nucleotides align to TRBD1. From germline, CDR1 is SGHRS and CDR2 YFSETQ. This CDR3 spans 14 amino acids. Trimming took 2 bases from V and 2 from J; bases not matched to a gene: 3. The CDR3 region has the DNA TGCGCCAGCAGCTTACAGGGGACAAACACTGAAGCTTTCTTT. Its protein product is CASSLQGTNTEAFF. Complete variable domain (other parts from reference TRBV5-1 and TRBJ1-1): KAGVTQTPRYLIKTRGQQVTLSCSPISGHRSVSWYQQTPGQGLQFLFEYFSETQRNKGNFPGRFSGRQFSNSRSEMNVSTLELGDSALYLCASSLQGTNTEAFFGQGTRLTVV.

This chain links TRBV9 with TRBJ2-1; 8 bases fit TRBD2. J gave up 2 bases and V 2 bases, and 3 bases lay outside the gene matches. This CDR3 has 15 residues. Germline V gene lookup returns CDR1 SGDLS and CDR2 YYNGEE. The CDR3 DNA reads TGTGCCAGCAGCGTCGGGACTAGGCCCTACAATGAGCAGTTCTTC. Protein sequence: CASSVGTRPYNEQFF.

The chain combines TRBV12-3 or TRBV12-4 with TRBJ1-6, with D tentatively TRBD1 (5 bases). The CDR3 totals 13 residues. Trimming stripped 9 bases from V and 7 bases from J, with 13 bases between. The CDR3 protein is CARSDRKNSPLHF. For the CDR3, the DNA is TGTGCCAGGTCAGACAGAAAGAATTCACCCCTCCACTTT.

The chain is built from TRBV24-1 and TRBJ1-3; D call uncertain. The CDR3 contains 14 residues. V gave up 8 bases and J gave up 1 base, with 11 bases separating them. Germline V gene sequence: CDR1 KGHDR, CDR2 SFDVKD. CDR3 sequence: CATTGGGSGNTIYF. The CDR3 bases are TGTGCCACCACAGGTGGAGGGTCTGGAAACACCATATATTTT.

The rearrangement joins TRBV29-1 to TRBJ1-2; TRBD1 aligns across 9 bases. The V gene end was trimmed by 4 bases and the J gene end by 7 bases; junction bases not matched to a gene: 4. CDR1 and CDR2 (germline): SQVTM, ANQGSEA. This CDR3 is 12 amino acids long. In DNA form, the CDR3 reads TGCAGCGTTGGCGACAGGGGGGTTGGCTACACCTTC. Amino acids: CSVGDRGVGYTF.

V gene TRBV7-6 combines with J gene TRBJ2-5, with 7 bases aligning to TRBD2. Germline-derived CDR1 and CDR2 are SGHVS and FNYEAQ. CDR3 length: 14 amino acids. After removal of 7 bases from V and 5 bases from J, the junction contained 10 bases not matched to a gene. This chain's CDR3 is CASNDREVGETQYF. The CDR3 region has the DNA TGTGCCAGCAATGACCGGGAGGTTGGGGAGACCCAGTACTTC.

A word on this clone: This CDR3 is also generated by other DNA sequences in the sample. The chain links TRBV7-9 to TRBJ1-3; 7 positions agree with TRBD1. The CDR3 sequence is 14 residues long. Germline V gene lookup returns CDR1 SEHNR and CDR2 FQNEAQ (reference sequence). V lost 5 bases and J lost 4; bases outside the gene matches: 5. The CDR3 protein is CASSPGGSGNTIYF. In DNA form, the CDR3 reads TGTGCCAGCAGCCCAGGGGGGTCCGGAAACACCATATATTTT.

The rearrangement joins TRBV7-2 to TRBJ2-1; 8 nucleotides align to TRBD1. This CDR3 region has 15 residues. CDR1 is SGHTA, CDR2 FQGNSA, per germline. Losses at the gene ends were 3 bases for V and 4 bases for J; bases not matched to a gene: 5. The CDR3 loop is CASSLRDRSYNEQFF. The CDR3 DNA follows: TGTGCCAGCAGCTTGAGGGACAGGTCGTACAATGAGCAGTTCTTC.

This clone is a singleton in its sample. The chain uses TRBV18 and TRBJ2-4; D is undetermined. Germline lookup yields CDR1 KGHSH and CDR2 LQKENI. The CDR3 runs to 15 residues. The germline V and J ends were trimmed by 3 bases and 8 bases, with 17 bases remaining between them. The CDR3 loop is CASSPTHQTTDIQYF. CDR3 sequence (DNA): TGTGCCAGCTCACCGACACACCAAACAACGGACATTCAGTACTTC.

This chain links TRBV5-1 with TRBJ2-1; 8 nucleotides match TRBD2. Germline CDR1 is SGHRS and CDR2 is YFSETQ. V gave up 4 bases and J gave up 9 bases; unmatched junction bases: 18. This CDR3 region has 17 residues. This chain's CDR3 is CASSLGAGRAVRVEQFF. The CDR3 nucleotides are TGCGCCAGCAGCCTCGGGGCCGGGAGGGCCGTAAGGGTTGAGCAGTTCTTC.

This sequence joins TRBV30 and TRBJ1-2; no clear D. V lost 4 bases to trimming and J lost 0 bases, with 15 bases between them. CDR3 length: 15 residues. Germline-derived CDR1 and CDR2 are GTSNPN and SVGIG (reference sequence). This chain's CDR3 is CAWNYPLGANYGYTF. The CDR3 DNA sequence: TGTGCCTGGAACTACCCCCTAGGAGCTAACTATGGCTACACCTTC.

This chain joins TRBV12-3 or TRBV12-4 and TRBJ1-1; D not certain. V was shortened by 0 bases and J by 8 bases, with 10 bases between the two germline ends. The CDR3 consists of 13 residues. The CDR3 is CASSLATRAEAFF. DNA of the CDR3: TGTGCCAGCAGTTTAGCAACGAGGGCCGAAGCTTTCTTT.

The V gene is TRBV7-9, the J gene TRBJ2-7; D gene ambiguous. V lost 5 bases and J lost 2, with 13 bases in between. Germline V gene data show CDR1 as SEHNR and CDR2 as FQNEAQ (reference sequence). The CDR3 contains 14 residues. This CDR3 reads CASSPTEKAYEQYF. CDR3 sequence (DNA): TGTGCCAGCAGCCCGACGGAGAAAGCCTACGAGCAGTACTTC.

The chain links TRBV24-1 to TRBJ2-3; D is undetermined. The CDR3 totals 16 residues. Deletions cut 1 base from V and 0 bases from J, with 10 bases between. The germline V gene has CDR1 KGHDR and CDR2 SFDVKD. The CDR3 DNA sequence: TGTGCCACCAGTGATTTAGGCGCGGCAAGCACAGATACGCAGTATTTT. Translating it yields CATSDLGAASTDTQYF.

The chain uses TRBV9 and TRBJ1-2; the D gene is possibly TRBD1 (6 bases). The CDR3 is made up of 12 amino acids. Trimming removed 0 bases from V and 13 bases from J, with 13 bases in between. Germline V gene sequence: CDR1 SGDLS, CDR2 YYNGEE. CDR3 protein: CASSVGDKASTF. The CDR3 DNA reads TGTGCCAGCAGCGTAGGGGACAAAGCCTCCACCTTC.

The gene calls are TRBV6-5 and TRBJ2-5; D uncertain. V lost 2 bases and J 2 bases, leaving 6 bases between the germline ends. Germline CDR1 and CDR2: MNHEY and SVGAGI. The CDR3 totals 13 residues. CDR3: CASSYRRQETQYF. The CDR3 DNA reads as TGTGCCAGCAGTTACAGGCGGCAAGAGACCCAGTACTTC.

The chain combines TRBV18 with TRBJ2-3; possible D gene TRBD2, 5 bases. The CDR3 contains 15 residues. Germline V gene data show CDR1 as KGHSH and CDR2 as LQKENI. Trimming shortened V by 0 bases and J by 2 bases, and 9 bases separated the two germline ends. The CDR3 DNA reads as TGTGCCAGCTCACCACCTCCGGGGAACACAGATACGCAGTATTTT. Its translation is CASSPPPGNTDTQYF.

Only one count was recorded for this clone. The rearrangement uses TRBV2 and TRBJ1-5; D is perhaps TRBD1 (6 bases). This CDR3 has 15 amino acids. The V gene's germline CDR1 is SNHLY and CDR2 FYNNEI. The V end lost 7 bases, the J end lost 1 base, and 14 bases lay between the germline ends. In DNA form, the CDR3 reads TGTGCCAGCAAGGTCGGTACAGGGAGCAATCAGCCCCAGCATTTT. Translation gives CASKVGTGSNQPQHF.